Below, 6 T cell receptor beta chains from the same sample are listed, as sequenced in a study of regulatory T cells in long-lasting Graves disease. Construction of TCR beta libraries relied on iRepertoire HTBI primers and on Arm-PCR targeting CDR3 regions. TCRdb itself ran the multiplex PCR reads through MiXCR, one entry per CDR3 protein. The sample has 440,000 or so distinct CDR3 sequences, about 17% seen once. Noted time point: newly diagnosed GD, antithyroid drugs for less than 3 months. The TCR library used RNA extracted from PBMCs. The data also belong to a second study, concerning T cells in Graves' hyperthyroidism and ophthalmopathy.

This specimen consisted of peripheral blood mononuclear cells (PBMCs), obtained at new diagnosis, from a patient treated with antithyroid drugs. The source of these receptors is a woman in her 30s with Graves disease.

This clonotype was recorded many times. The CDR3 loop reads CASNPRNSNEQFF. CDR3 sequence (DNA): TGTGCCAGCAACCCGCGGAACTCCAATGAGCAGTTCTTC. The rearrangement uses TRBV5-4 and TRBJ2-1; unclear D gene. Trimming took off 6 bases at V and 6 bases at J, with 13 bases between the two ends. The CDR3 totals 13 residues. Germline assignment: CDR1 SGHNT and CDR2 YYREEE (reference sequence).

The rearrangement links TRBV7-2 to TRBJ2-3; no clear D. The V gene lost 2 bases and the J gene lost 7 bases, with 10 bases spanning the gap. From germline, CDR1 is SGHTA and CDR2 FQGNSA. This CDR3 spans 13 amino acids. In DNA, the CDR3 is TGTGCCAGCAGCTTATCAGCTGGGAATACGCAGTATTTT. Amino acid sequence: CASSLSAGNTQYF.

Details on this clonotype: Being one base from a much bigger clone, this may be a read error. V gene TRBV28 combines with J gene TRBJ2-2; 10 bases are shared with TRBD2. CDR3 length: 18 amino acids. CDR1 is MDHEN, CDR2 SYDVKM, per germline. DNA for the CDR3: TGTGCCAGCACCTCTAGGGCTAGCGGGAGCGCGGGGACCGGGGAGCTGGTTTTT. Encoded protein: CASTSRASGSAGTGELVF.

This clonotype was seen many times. CDR3 in DNA: TGCAGTGCTAGAAGGGCGGCAATCGACACTGAAGCTTTCTTT. This codes for CSARRAAIDTEAFF. The J gene is TRBJ1-1, the V gene TRBV20-1, with no clear D. Germline V gives CDR1 DFQATT, CDR2 SNEGSKA (reference sequence). V lost 2 bases, J lost 3 bases, and 13 bases lay in between. CDR3 size: 14 residues.

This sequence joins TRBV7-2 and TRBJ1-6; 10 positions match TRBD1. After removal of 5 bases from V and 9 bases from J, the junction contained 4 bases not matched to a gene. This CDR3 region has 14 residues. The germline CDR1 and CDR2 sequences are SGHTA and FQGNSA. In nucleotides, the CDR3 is TGTGCCAGCAGCCAAGGGACAGGGGCTTCACCCCTCCACTTT. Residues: CASSQGTGASPLHF.

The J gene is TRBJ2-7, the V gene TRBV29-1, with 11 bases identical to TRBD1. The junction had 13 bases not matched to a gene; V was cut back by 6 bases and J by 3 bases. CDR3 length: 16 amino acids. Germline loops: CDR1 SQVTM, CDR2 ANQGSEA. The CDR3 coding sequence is TGCAGCGTGGCTAGTCTTCCGGGACAGGGGGACTACGAGCAGTACTTC. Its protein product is CSVASLPGQGDYEQYF.